This T cell receptor beta chain derives from a study of blood T cell repertoires in COVID-19. Study as a whole: Donors in the United States, Italy and Spain gave samples during acute or convalescent COVID-19. From T cells, B-cell-depleted T cells, or PBMCs came the material, which was cDNA or gDNA.

The V and J ends lost 2 bases and 0 bases respectively, with 10 bases between them. CDR1 is SGHAT, CDR2 FQNNGV, per germline. The CDR3 has 15 amino acids. Study processing details: Amplified reference gene primers provided the basis for estimating nucleated cell counts. TCRdb keeps only in-frame clones here, not all; method: immunoSEQ multiplex PCR. The DNA was the basis for D and trimming; V, J and clone size are from that table. The table shows about 42,000 clones, with about 85% occurring only once. This TCR was recovered from a woman over 75 in a cohort sampled during active or convalescent COVID-19. Sequenced: peripheral blood. J is TRBJ1-1 and V is TRBV11-2, with D perhaps matching TRBD1 (5 bases). CDR3 DNA: TGTGCCAGCAGCTTAAGTGCAGGGATGAACACTGAAGCTTTCTTT. Protein product: CASSLSAGMNTEAFF.